The rows below give T cell receptor beta chains drawn from one sample of a study of vaccination and CD4 T cells after COVID-19. A single record per CDR3 protein comes from TCRdb applying MiXCR to the PCR reads. The sample contains about 15,000 distinct CDR3 sequences, 45% to 60% of which appear only once. These receptors have no identified antigens. The sample was CD4+ T cells from blood, cultured in vitro. All receptors derive from a human donor who had recovered from COVID-19. Each CDR3 is given with its conserved first and last residue. The order of the fields is D gene, V gene, J gene, clone size, CDR3 protein, CDR3 DNA. D genes are given only for firm matches. Rows give clone size only sometimes, using once, few, many, or a class for an expanded clone.

-	TRBV7-9	TRBJ2-7	-	CASSPRRGDNYKQYF	TGTGCCAGCAGCCCTCGGAGGGGGGACAACTACAAGCAGTACTTC
-	TRBV7-9	TRBJ1-3	-	CASSPKIRIGNTIYF	TGTGCCAGCAGCCCAAAGATTCGGATCGGAAACACCATATATTTT
-	TRBV19	TRBJ1-1	-	CASSMGPHSGAFF	TGTGCCAGTAGTATGGGACCGCATAGCGGAGCTTTCTTT
-	TRBV6-7	TRBJ1-5	-	CASSYAGDEYQPQHF	TGTGCCAGCAGTTACGCCGGGGACGAGTATCAGCCCCAGCATTTT
-	TRBV6-2/TRBV6-3	TRBJ1-2	few	CASTKSSGAYYGYTF	TGTGCCAGCACCAAATCGTCAGGGGCGTACTATGGCTACACCTTC
TRBD1	TRBV18	TRBJ1-5	large	CASSPDRGGNQPQHF	TGTGCCAGCTCACCGGACAGGGGAGGCAATCAGCCCCAGCATTTT
-	TRBV12-3/TRBV12-4	TRBJ1-5	-	CASSFGRGSQPQHF	TGTGCCAGCAGTTTTGGCAGGGGAAGTCAGCCCCAGCATTTT
-	TRBV6-2/TRBV6-3	TRBJ2-3	-	CASSYRPTDTQYF	TGTGCCAGCAGTTACCGGCCCACAGATACGCAGTATTTT
-	TRBV5-1	TRBJ1-2	few	CASSLATGPYGYTF	TGCGCCAGCAGCTTGGCAACGGGACCATATGGCTACACCTTC
-	TRBV20-1	TRBJ2-2	few	CSARDLVSGPNTGELFF	TGCAGTGCTAGAGACCTCGTTAGCGGACCGAACACCGGGGAGCTGTTTTTT
-	TRBV20-1	TRBJ1-1	few	CSARTGAEAFF	TGCAGTGCTAGGACAGGAGCTGAAGCTTTCTTT
-	TRBV29-1	TRBJ2-1	-	CSVRPTGRSSYNEQFF	TGCAGCGTTCGGCCGACAGGCCGATCTAGCTACAATGAGCAGTTCTTC
-	TRBV4-1	TRBJ1-2	-	CASSQIGGAHSYGYTF	TGCGCCAGCAGCCAAATTGGAGGGGCGCATAGCTATGGCTACACCTTC
TRBD1	TRBV7-3	TRBJ2-5	-	CASSPGTEETQYF	TGTGCCAGCAGCCCCGGGACAGAAGAGACCCAGTACTTC
TRBD1	TRBV11-2	TRBJ2-5	-	CASSRQGEETQYF	TGTGCCAGCAGCCGACAGGGGGAGGAGACCCAGTACTTC
-	TRBV6-5	TRBJ1-6	-	CASSYSKGGSYNSPLHF	TGTGCCAGCAGTTACTCGAAAGGGGGCTCCTATAATTCACCCCTCCACTTT
-	TRBV3-1	TRBJ1-2	-	CASSQAQGNYGYTF	TGTGCCAGCAGCCAGGCACAAGGGAACTATGGCTACACCTTC
-	TRBV10-1	TRBJ2-3	-	CASSESVGATDTQYF	TGCGCCAGCAGTGAGTCGGTCGGAGCCACAGATACGCAGTATTTT
-	TRBV28	TRBJ2-2	-	CASSFIQGRNTGELFF	TGTGCCAGCAGTTTCATCCAGGGGAGGAACACCGGGGAGCTGTTTTTT
-	TRBV19	TRBJ2-2	-	CAIQDRGYTGELFF	TGTGCCATACAAGATCGTGGGTACACCGGGGAGCTGTTTTTT
-	TRBV7-6	TRBJ1-2	-	CASSPASIQYGYTF	TGTGCCAGCAGCCCGGCCAGTATTCAGTATGGCTACACCTTC
TRBD1	TRBV2	TRBJ1-2	few	CASSDRGQGGYTF	TGTGCCAGCAGTGACAGGGGGCAAGGTGGCTACACCTTC
-	TRBV5-1	TRBJ1-1	-	CASSEDTEAFF	TGCGCCAGCAGCGAGGACACTGAAGCTTTCTTT
-	TRBV6-1	TRBJ1-1	few	CASGTTLAGTEAFF	TGTGCCAGCGGAACGACATTAGCGGGCACTGAAGCTTTCTTT
-	TRBV20-1	TRBJ1-6	-	CSAQKVLTDMRNSPLHF	TGCAGTGCTCAGAAAGTATTAACAGATATGAGGAATTCACCCCTCCACTTT
TRBD1	TRBV19	TRBJ2-2	-	CANPGQKYTGELFF	TGTGCCAATCCGGGACAGAAATACACCGGGGAGCTGTTTTTT